The rows below give T cell receptor beta chains drawn from one sample of a study of graft-versus-host responses after intestinal transplantation. For these receptors, no antigen is known. Measured with immunoSEQ multiplex PCR; TCRdb has only the in-frame clones, and not every one. The sample has tens of thousands of clones, 85% to 95% seen once. The specimen comprised unstimulated CD8+ T cells sorted from spleen or lymph node cells, sampled before transplant. These receptors were taken from a human donor who was the organ donor for an intestinal transplant. Each CDR3 is given with its conserved first and last residue. Fields, in order: J gene, D gene, clone size, V gene, CDR3 protein. The D gene is left open where the match is weak. The size field is filled for only some rows; it gives once, few, many or a size class.

J gene: TRBJ2-1; D gene: NA; clone size: NA; V gene: TRBV7-3; CDR3 protein: CASSQGAHTDEQFF
J gene: TRBJ2-4; D gene: NA; clone size: NA; V gene: TRBV4-3; CDR3 protein: CASSQGSKNIQYF
J gene: TRBJ2-7; D gene: NA; clone size: NA; V gene: TRBV14; CDR3 protein: CASSQGRYLVEQYF
J gene: TRBJ1-4; D gene: TRBD1; clone size: NA; V gene: TRBV5-6; CDR3 protein: CASSLRTGATNEKLFF
J gene: TRBJ1-2; D gene: NA; clone size: once; V gene: TRBV30; CDR3 protein: CAWSVPGFIYGYTF
J gene: TRBJ1-1; D gene: NA; clone size: once; V gene: TRBV27; CDR3 protein: CASSLSVQYTEAFF
J gene: TRBJ1-1; D gene: NA; clone size: NA; V gene: TRBV13; CDR3 protein: CASSAGREAFF
J gene: TRBJ2-1; D gene: TRBD2; clone size: NA; V gene: TRBV4-3; CDR3 protein: CASSQVFEREYYNEQFF
J gene: TRBJ2-1; D gene: TRBD1; clone size: NA; V gene: TRBV6-1; CDR3 protein: CASIRDRGTNEQFF
J gene: TRBJ2-2; D gene: NA; clone size: NA; V gene: TRBV18; CDR3 protein: CASSPLQEIITGTGELFF
J gene: TRBJ2-6; D gene: NA; clone size: NA; V gene: TRBV5-5; CDR3 protein: CASSFEAGLLSSGANVLTF
J gene: TRBJ1-5; D gene: NA; clone size: NA; V gene: TRBV2; CDR3 protein: CASSVDLPSGDNQPQHF
J gene: TRBJ1-5; D gene: TRBD1; clone size: NA; V gene: TRBV4-1; CDR3 protein: CAILGTGEGGPQHF
J gene: TRBJ2-7; D gene: TRBD1; clone size: NA; V gene: TRBV6-1; CDR3 protein: CASSETGTGADEQYF
J gene: TRBJ2-2; D gene: NA; clone size: NA; V gene: TRBV5-4; CDR3 protein: CASSLDSRTATGELFF
J gene: TRBJ1-5; D gene: NA; clone size: NA; V gene: TRBV6-6; CDR3 protein: CASSYGEGGGQPQHF
J gene: TRBJ2-3; D gene: NA; clone size: NA; V gene: TRBV7-3; CDR3 protein: CASSRGSGADTQYF
J gene: TRBJ1-2; D gene: NA; clone size: NA; V gene: TRBV5-4; CDR3 protein: CASSLGWESLINYGYTF
J gene: TRBJ2-7; D gene: NA; clone size: NA; V gene: TRBV15; CDR3 protein: CATSRDMTGSYEQYF
J gene: TRBJ1-4; D gene: NA; clone size: NA; V gene: TRBV6-1; CDR3 protein: CASSEQGGATNEKLFF
J gene: TRBJ2-1; D gene: TRBD1; clone size: NA; V gene: TRBV11-2; CDR3 protein: CASSSTGPYNEQFF
J gene: TRBJ1-2; D gene: NA; clone size: NA; V gene: TRBV5-6; CDR3 protein: CASSLVVSYGYTF
J gene: TRBJ2-1; D gene: TRBD2; clone size: NA; V gene: TRBV7-9; CDR3 protein: CASSLGELAGGSHEQFF
J gene: TRBJ1-1; D gene: TRBD1; clone size: NA; V gene: TRBV7-9; CDR3 protein: CASSPGGGLPAFF
J gene: TRBJ1-2; D gene: NA; clone size: NA; V gene: TRBV10-2; CDR3 protein: CASSEDRTSLSYGYTF
J gene: TRBJ2-5; D gene: NA; clone size: NA; V gene: TRBV5-1; CDR3 protein: CASSLVAAEETQYF
J gene: TRBJ2-1; D gene: NA; clone size: NA; V gene: TRBV14; CDR3 protein: CASSPDSSYNEQFF
J gene: TRBJ1-5; D gene: NA; clone size: NA; V gene: TRBV28; CDR3 protein: CASSLALDFNQPQHF
J gene: TRBJ2-1; D gene: TRBD1; clone size: NA; V gene: TRBV5-4; CDR3 protein: CASSLEPGQPSYNEQFF
J gene: TRBJ2-3; D gene: TRBD1; clone size: NA; V gene: TRBV19; CDR3 protein: CASSVLTGGTDTQYF
J gene: TRBJ2-2; D gene: NA; clone size: NA; V gene: TRBV5-6; CDR3 protein: CASSLVWTNEGLFF
J gene: TRBJ1-2; D gene: TRBD1; clone size: few; V gene: TRBV4-1; CDR3 protein: CASSQDIGQGEDYGYTF
J gene: TRBJ2-7; D gene: NA; clone size: NA; V gene: TRBV14; CDR3 protein: CASSQAQGRVQHEQYF
J gene: TRBJ2-1; D gene: NA; clone size: NA; V gene: TRBV7-6; CDR3 protein: CASSLLSPGFSYNEQFF
J gene: TRBJ2-7; D gene: NA; clone size: NA; V gene: TRBV28; CDR3 protein: CASSAGVTGYEQYF